Given below is one T cell receptor beta chain in context. Its antigen specificity is not known. Per-base quality was not reported, and no clone a single base away is much larger than it. The library was generated by the immunoSEQ multiplex PCR assay. For the multiplex PCR, a mixture combining 60 forward primers for TCR Vbeta segments and 13 reverse primers for TCR Jbeta segments was used. The CDR3 region of rearranged TCR beta genes was amplified from genomic DNA with a multiplex PCR assay. The amplified TCR beta libraries were sequenced on the Illumina HiSeq System as 87-base-pair reads. In the original analysis: In a later analysis, some 80 million unique TCR beta chains were counted across the roughly 700 repertoires, and roughly 10 million of these chains were shared by at least two donors. A nearest-neighbor algorithm error-corrected the raw reads and collapsed the reads into unique sequences, merging closely related sequences to remove PCR and sequencing errors. Alignment of CDR3 sequences to IMGT reference sequences was used to assign V, D and J gene segments. For a sequence to be retained, at least a six-nucleotide match to both a V gene segment and a J gene segment was required. Rearrangements were classified as productive when the CDR3 lacked stop codons and remained in frame with V and J, and all other rearrangements were classified as non-productive. CDR3 was defined by IMGT convention, running from the second conserved V-encoded cysteine to the conserved J-encoded phenylalanine. In an earlier analysis of some 550 of the donors, sequences lacking an unambiguous match to a single V gene segment were excluded. In an earlier analysis of 587 of the donors, V segments were called functional above 56.7% productive rearrangements and were called segregating when the between-donor standard deviation exceeded 5%. To diagnose cytomegalovirus status from the catalog of TCR beta chain sequences, a statistical classification framework was built. V and J gene assignment, in a later analysis, came from comparing TCR nucleotide sequences with IMGT/GENE-DB human TR gene sequences. Using the TCRdist pipeline, a later analysis assigned CDR3 sequences along with most-parsimonious VDJ recombination scenarios. In a later analysis, each TCR beta chain was defined by its CDR3 amino acid sequence together with its V-gene family, and reads lacking a unique V-gene family were excluded. To address suspected cross-contamination and a sequencing artifact, a later analysis removed a few hundred highly shared, low-generation-probability nucleotide sequences. In a later analysis, a clonal expansion index for each public chain was calculated from normalized within-repertoire ranks of inferred template counts. In a later analysis, generation probabilities were computed using a VDJ recombination model fitted to out-of-frame rearrangements, and the results were checked against IGoR. In a later analysis, hypergeometric tests were used to score TCR-TCR, TCR-HLA and TCR-CMV co-occurrence, with a repertoire-size bias correction applied to TCR pairs. A later analysis estimated false discovery rates by permuting HLA or CMV assignments 20 times. In a later analysis, co-occurring TCRs were grouped using DBSCAN, and TCRdist sequence similarity was added for clustering within HLA-allele-positive subsets. For co-occurrence clustering, repertoires with fewer than 30,000 or more than 120,000 public chains were excluded, along with about five repertoires with anomalous nucleotide sharing. TCRdb stores this immuneACCESS table with in-frame sequences only. Part of the clones is absent; in the studies checked, under half of the shortfall reflects unresolved V genes, and no reason is known for the rest. V, J and clone size reflect that table, while D and trimming were determined from the DNA. This sample has 160,000 or so clones in its table, and approximately 81% of those were observed once. The ten most abundant clones make up around 1.3% of the sample.

The entry originates in a study of cytomegalovirus exposure and HLA in healthy donors (dated by TCRdb to the late 2010s). Study-level background: According to an earlier analysis of several hundred of the donors, about 190 million T cells yielded 90 million to 130 million unique TCR beta sequences and 276 Gb of sequence data. An early release that covered 640 HLA-typed donors contained approximately 300 gigabases of sequencing data and roughly 84 million unique TCR sequences. The genetic ancestry cluster associated with self-reported Caucasian donors included 70% to 85% of the approximately 400 genotyped donors. The aim of the study was to test whether cataloging public T cell receptors could identify signatures of past pathogen exposure. The study used immunosequencing to profile the T cell repertoires of about 670 subjects and linked those repertoires to cytomegalovirus serostatus. A separate validation cohort of more than 100 different subjects was used in addition to the approximately 640-subject first cohort. To predict cytomegalovirus infection status, the study combined high-throughput TCR immunosequencing, statistical association of individual TCRs with disease status, and machine learning. In a later analysis, previously published TCR beta repertoires from 550 to 700 donors were re-analyzed and high-resolution HLA genotyping was added so that TCR occurrence patterns could be studied. In the later analysis, no new phenotypic data were used to find candidate immune exposures; instead, reliance was placed on TCR beta sequences and their occurrence across donors. An earlier analysis of 500 to 650 of the donors applied high-throughput TCR beta sequencing to assess whether each TCR beta V gene segment acted as functional or pseudogenic. Donor age, sex, ethnicity and CMV serostatus were compiled together with the repertoire data. Genome-wide SNP genotypes for about 60% of the roughly 670 donors were used in a later genetic analysis, which treated that subset as a discovery cohort. Every repertoire in the discovery cohort had been generated on one and the same sequencing platform. HLA typing covered class I and class II loci at four-digit resolution. Typing coverage differed by locus: A, B, C, DRB1 and DQB1 were typed in roughly 629-630 donors, DQA1 in approximately 520, DPA1 in around 580, and DPB1 in approximately 450. Roughly five DR-DQ haplotypes were treated as single units for association and clustering because of strong linkage in the cohort. On average, about 200,000 unique TCR beta nucleotide sequences were sequenced per donor among roughly 430 genotyped donors of the cohort, with roughly 18% of those sequences being non-productive. The full study reports these points: An earlier analysis of approximately 530 of the donors showed that most TCR beta V segments appeared in productive rearrangements either about 87% or about 30% of the time, which broadly matched IMGT annotations. Because counts were too low, roughly 16 rarely observed V segments, including chromosome 9 orphons, were left out of the earlier analysis of over 550 of the donors. Because some donors lacked HLA typing at each locus, the association tests relied only on the typed subset. Some IMGT-functional V segments, including TRBV6-2 and TRBV6-3, could not be told apart with the 87-base-pair reads, so those segments were excluded. The classifier was reported to diagnose cytomegalovirus status with high specificity and sensitivity in both the original cohort and the validation cohort. Across donors, most TCR sequences were observed very rarely, whereas some public TCRs were present in many individuals. Linkage disequilibrium might explain the correlated functional status among segregating V segments, but an unknown experimental factor could not be excluded. Sequencing depth was assumed to be roughly uniform across donors in the presence/absence analyses, though that assumption may not hold. The cohort was sequenced for TCR beta chains only, and without alpha or paired-chain data the features that could be detected were limited. When HLA alleles, especially DR and DQ, strongly co-occurred, TCR associations were difficult to assign to individual alleles. A later analysis found that most CMV-associated TCR beta chains appeared HLA-restricted, with HLA associations seemingly driven largely by CMV exposure. The only immune exposure information available for the cohort was CMV serostatus. In a later analysis, several top co-occurrence clusters were reported to appear linked to parvovirus B19, influenza, CMV and Epstein-Barr virus. Compared with the roughly 670-donor mean, donors in an Asian-associated ancestry cluster had fewer N-insertions in productive TCRs, according to a later genetic analysis. The study gave a list of more than 150 TCR beta chains associated with cytomegalovirus. The authors suggested that the approach could potentially be generalized to other disease states and immunological phenotypes. A further reported finding was that TCR beta sequences accurately predicted the HLA-A and HLA-B alleles for most subjects in the first cohort. According to a later analysis, TCR association rates differed among HLA loci, with DRB1 alleles showing the most associated TCRs and HLA-C alleles showing the fewest. A cluster of highly shared sequence variants was judged likely to represent a technical artifact of the sequencing pipeline. In a later analysis, HLA-associated TCR beta chains showed more clonal expansion and lower generation probabilities than non-associated chains that were equally common. In a later analysis, 16,951 TCR beta sequences were associated with specific HLA alleles at a false discovery rate of 0.05. A few of the identified cytomegalovirus-associated TCR beta chains were confirmed in vitro to be specific for cytomegalovirus antigens. An association between a missense DCLRE1C variant and V-gene and J-gene trimming of TCR beta chains was found in a later genetic analysis and replicated in an independent cohort.

The cohort comprised 666 healthy bone marrow donors. All cohort members were sampled while nominally healthy, although unrecorded immune exposures were likely present. The donor tested CMV seropositive and was one of the 289 seropositive cohort members. A peripheral blood sample was provided by each donor, and peripheral blood mononuclear cells were used for TCR beta sequencing. The Qiagen DNeasy Blood Extraction Kit was used to extract genomic DNA from the blood cell samples. From the cysteine up to the phenylalanine, the CDR3 has a length of 15 residues. Only the CDR3 DNA is retained, 45 bases long and in frame from the first base. V drops 0 bases and J drops 2 bases, leaving 9 bases in between. From a lookup of the germline V gene, CDR1 and CDR2 are LGHNA and YNFKEQ.

This receptor was taken from a man aged 50 to 59 in good health and CMV-seropositive. The material sequenced was PBMCs. Here the chain combines TRBV4-2 and TRBJ2-3, with no confidently assigned D gene. CDR3 reads: CASSQDIQFTDTQYF. The sequenced DNA is TGTGCCAGCAGCCAAGATATACAGTTCACAGATACGCAGTATTTT.